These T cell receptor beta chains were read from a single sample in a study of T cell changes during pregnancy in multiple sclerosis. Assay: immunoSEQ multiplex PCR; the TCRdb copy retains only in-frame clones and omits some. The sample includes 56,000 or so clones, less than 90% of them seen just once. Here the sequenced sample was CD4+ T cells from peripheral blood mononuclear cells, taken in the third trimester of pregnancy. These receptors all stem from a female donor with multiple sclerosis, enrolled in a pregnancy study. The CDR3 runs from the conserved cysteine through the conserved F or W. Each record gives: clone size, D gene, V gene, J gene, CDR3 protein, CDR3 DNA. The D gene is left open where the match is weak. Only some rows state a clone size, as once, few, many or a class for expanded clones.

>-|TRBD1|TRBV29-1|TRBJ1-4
CSVVKEGADEKLFF
TGCAGCGTTGTAAAGGAGGGGGCCGACGAAAAACTGTTTTTT
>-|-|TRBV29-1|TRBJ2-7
CSAGDYEQYF
TGCAGCGCCGGAGACTACGAGCAGTACTTC
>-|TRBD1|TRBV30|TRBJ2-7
CAWSVQTGAYEQYF
TGTGCCTGGAGTGTACAGACAGGGGCCTACGAGCAGTACTTC
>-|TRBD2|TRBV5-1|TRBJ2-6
CASSLGTSGRGGANVLTF
TGCGCCAGCAGCTTGGGGACTAGCGGGAGAGGTGGGGCCAACGTCCTGACTTTC
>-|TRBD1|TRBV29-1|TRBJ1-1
CSVGQGAGTEAFF
TGCAGCGTCGGGCAGGGGGCGGGGACTGAAGCTTTCTTT
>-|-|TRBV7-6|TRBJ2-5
CASSLGGGREETQYF
TGTGCCAGCAGCTTAGGGGGGGGCAGGGAAGAGACCCAGTACTTC
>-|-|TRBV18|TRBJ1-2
CASSPGGSSPNGYTF
TGTGCCAGCTCACCGGGAGGGTCTTCCCCAAATGGCTACACCTTC
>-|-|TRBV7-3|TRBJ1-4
CASSQGPNEKLFF
TGTGCCAGCAGCCAGGGTCCTAATGAAAAACTGTTTTTT
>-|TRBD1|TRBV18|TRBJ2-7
CASSPPQGQGSYEQYF
TGTGCCAGCTCACCACCGCAGGGACAGGGCTCCTACGAGCAGTACTTC
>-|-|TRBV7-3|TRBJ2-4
CASSLEGSNRNIQYF
TGTGCCAGCAGCTTAGAGGGCAGTAATAGGAACATTCAGTACTTC
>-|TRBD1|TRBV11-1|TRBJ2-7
CASSLAAGTASYEQYF
TGTGCCAGCAGCTTAGCCGCTGGGACAGCTTCCTACGAGCAGTACTTC
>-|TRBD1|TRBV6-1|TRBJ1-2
CASSADRGRGYTF
TGTGCCAGCAGCGCCGACAGGGGGCGTGGCTACACCTTC
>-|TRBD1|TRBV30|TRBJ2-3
CACGQGGSDTQYF
TGTGCCTGTGGACAGGGAGGCTCAGATACGCAGTATTTT
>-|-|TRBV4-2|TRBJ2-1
CASSQPLGADKDYNEQFF
TGTGCCAGCAGCCAACCCCTAGGGGCGGACAAAGACTACAATGAGCAGTTCTTC
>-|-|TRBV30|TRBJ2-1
CAWSRRLVKHNEQFF
TGTGCCTGGAGCCGTAGACTTGTCAAACACAATGAGCAGTTCTTC
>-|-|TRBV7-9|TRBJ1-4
CASSSSGGKEKLFF
TGTGCCAGCAGCTCCTCCGGGGGAAAGGAAAAACTGTTTTTT
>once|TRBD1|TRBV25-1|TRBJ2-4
CASSEWTGGAGNIQYF
TGTGCCAGCAGTGAATGGACAGGGGGCGCGGGAAACATTCAGTACTTC
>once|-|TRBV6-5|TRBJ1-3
CASSLGIPGNTIYF
TGTGCCAGCAGCCTCGGGATACCTGGAAACACCATATATTTT
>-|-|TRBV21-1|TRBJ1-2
CASSPNPATGHYGYTF
TGTGCCAGCAGCCCCAATCCCGCGACAGGGCACTATGGCTACACCTTC
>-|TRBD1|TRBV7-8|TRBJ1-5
CASSPVTGEGQPQHF
TGTGCCAGCAGCCCCGTGACAGGGGAGGGACAGCCCCAGCATTTT
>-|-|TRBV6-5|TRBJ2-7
CASSYSASSYEQYF
TGTGCCAGCAGTTACTCAGCTAGCTCCTACGAGCAGTACTTC
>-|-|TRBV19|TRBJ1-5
CASSILSDQPQHF
TGTGCCAGTAGTATTCTCAGCGATCAGCCCCAGCATTTT
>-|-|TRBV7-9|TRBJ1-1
CASSLGGGNTEAFF
TGTGCCAGCAGCCTAGGGGGGGGGAACACTGAAGCTTTCTTT
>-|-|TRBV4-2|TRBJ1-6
CASSQDALTSSYNSPLHF
TGTGCCAGCAGCCAAGATGCCCTTACGAGCTCCTATAATTCACCCCTCCACTTT
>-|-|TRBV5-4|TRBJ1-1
CASSLGLKNTEAFF
TGTGCCAGCAGCTTGGGACTGAAGAACACTGAAGCTTTCTTT
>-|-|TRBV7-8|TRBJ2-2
CASSSPERTGELFF
TGTGCCAGCAGCTCCCCCGAGCGGACCGGGGAGCTGTTTTTT
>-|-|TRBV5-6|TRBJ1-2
CASSLAKRQAIYGYTF
TGTGCCAGCAGCTTGGCCAAACGACAGGCCATCTATGGCTACACCTTC
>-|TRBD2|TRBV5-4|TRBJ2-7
CASSLRPAGHSYEQYF
TGTGCCAGCAGCTTGAGGCCAGCGGGGCACTCCTACGAGCAGTACTTC
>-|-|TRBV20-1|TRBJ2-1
CSASGPGVFF
TGCAGTGCTTCCGGGCCCGGGGTGTTCTTC
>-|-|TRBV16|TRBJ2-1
CASSHGHFSYNEQFF
TGTGCCAGCAGCCACGGACATTTTTCCTACAATGAGCAGTTCTTC
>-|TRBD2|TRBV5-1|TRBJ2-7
CASSSLPSGIYEQYF
TGCGCCAGCAGCTCGCTTCCTAGCGGGATCTACGAGCAGTACTTC
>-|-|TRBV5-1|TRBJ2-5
CASRRQIEETQYF
TGCGCCAGCAGGCGACAGATAGAAGAGACCCAGTACTTC
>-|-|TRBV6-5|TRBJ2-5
CASSSSLEETQYF
TGTGCCAGCAGTTCCAGCCTAGAAGAGACCCAGTACTTC